The present T cell receptor beta chain was sequenced within a study of OX40 agonist ivuxolimab in advanced cancers. Study-wide context: Patients received ivuxolimab, an agonistic anti-OX40 (CD134) antibody. Patients with hepatocellular carcinoma, melanoma, renal cell or head and neck cancer made up the dose-escalation patients.

Overall study results and limits: CD4+ and CD8+ blood T cells expanded clonally by week 6 at 0.1 to 3.0 mg/kg.

After removal of 4 bases from V and 4 bases from J, the junction contained 3 bases not matched to a gene. In germline, CDR1 is LNHDA, CDR2 SQIVND (reference sequence). This CDR3 has 13 residues. This table comes from immunoSEQ multiplex PCR, and its TCRdb copy is limited to in-frame clones, with some not included. The sample yields about 31,000 clones, more than 80% seen once. Patients who had autoimmune disease history or got systemic immunosuppression were left out. This clone was counted between two and nine times. The antigen remains undetermined. Source: CD4+ or CD8+ T cells sorted from blood, taken in a trial of the OX40 agonist ivuxolimab. The V gene is TRBV19, the J gene TRBJ1-2, with 7 nucleotides matching TRBD1. The source is an adult with an advanced solid tumor such as melanoma, head and neck, liver or kidney cancer. In DNA form, the CDR3 reads TGTGCCAGTAGTAAGGGACAGATCTATGGCTACACCTTC. Translating it yields CASSKGQIYGYTF.